A selection of T cell receptor beta chains follows, all from one sample in a study of cytomegalovirus exposure and HLA in healthy donors. The repertoire was sequenced with immunoSEQ multiplex PCR; TCRdb's copy has only in-frame clones and lacks some. This table has about 130,000 clones, around 86% appearing once. The source material was PBMCs. All receptors derive from a man aged 18 to 29 in good health and CMV-seronegative. Both conserved end residues are part of each CDR3. The order of the fields is D gene, V gene, clone size, J gene, CDR3 protein, CDR3 DNA. The D gene is left open where the match is weak. Some rows have no size entry. The others give once, few or many, or a class for an expanded clone.

>TRBD1|TRBV6-5|-|TRBJ1-2
CASRGTVYGYTF
TGTGCCAGCAGAGGGACAGTCTATGGCTACACCTTC
>-|TRBV5-4|-|TRBJ2-7
CASSLEAGPYEQYF
TGTGCCAGCAGCTTGGAGGCAGGTCCCTACGAGCAGTACTTC
>-|TRBV2|-|TRBJ1-4
CASSVRQGTNEKLFF
TGTGCCAGCAGTGTCCGTCAGGGAACTAATGAAAAACTGTTTTTT
>TRBD1|TRBV5-4|once|TRBJ1-6
CASSLIQGTLVSPLHF
TGTGCCAGCAGCTTGATACAGGGGACCCTAGTTTCACCCCTCCACTTT
>TRBD1|TRBV27|-|TRBJ1-5
CASSPRGQISQPQHF
TGTGCCAGCAGTCCCCGGGGACAGATTTCTCAGCCCCAGCATTTT
>-|TRBV6-5|-|TRBJ1-2
CASRTTANYGYTF
TGTGCCAGCAGGACTACAGCAAACTATGGCTACACCTTC
>-|TRBV5-1|-|TRBJ2-6
CASSLTGETSGANVLTF
TGCGCCAGCAGCTTGACGGGGGAAACCTCTGGGGCCAACGTCCTGACTTTC
>TRBD1|TRBV6-4|-|TRBJ1-5
CASSATPGGNGQPQHF
TGTGCCAGCAGTGCTACACCAGGGGGCAATGGTCAGCCCCAGCATTTT
>-|TRBV7-9|-|TRBJ1-1
CASSLVARGQRNTEAFF
TGTGCCAGCAGCTTAGTCGCCCGAGGACAGAGGAACACTGAAGCTTTCTTT
>-|TRBV13|-|TRBJ1-1
CASSTQGQWDTEAFF
TGTGCCAGCAGCACCCAAGGACAGTGGGACACTGAAGCTTTCTTT
>-|TRBV29-1|-|TRBJ1-2
CSGALDAGGYTF
TGCAGCGGGGCACTGGACGCGGGTGGCTACACCTTC
>-|TRBV4-3|-|TRBJ1-2
CASSPGNRVGYGYTF
TGCGCCAGCAGCCCCGGGAACAGGGTGGGGTATGGCTACACCTTC
>TRBD2|TRBV19|-|TRBJ2-5
CASSPAGGRQETQYF
TGTGCCAGTAGTCCCGCGGGGGGCAGACAAGAGACCCAGTACTTC
>TRBD2|TRBV5-1|-|TRBJ2-2
CASSAGLAGALNTGELFF
TGCGCCAGCAGCGCGGGACTAGCGGGGGCCCTAAACACCGGGGAGCTGTTTTTT
>-|TRBV28|-|TRBJ2-3
CASSPQYTQYF
TGTGCCAGCAGTCCCCAATATACGCAGTATTTT
>TRBD1|TRBV19|-|TRBJ1-5
CASKGQGSYSNQPQHF
TGTGCCAGCAAGGGACAGGGGTCCTATAGCAATCAGCCCCAGCATTTT